These T cell receptor beta chains were read from a single sample in a study of blood T cell repertoires in COVID-19. The data were produced by immunoSEQ multiplex PCR, yet TCRdb's version contains in-frame clones alone and is incomplete. The sample yields about 64,000 clones, roughly 90% seen once. Sample: peripheral blood. The receptors originated from a woman aged 80 or over with active COVID-19. The CDR3 runs from the conserved cysteine through the conserved F or W. The order of the fields is J gene, V gene, clone size, CDR3 protein. Size is omitted from some rows. Given values are once, few, many or a class for expanded clones.

J: TRBJ2-5; V: TRBV30; size: -; CDR3: CAWVIGTGLETQYF
J: TRBJ2-1; V: TRBV7-9; size: -; CDR3: CASSLGTENNEQFF
J: TRBJ2-5; V: TRBV3-1/TRBV3-2; size: -; CDR3: CASSQLVQETQYF
J: TRBJ1-5; V: TRBV4-2; size: few; CDR3: CASSQLDSRNQPQHF
J: TRBJ1-6; V: TRBV5-6; size: -; CDR3: CASSLAGYNSPLHF
J: TRBJ1-6; V: TRBV2; size: -; CDR3: CASSRGGNSPLHF
J: TRBJ2-1; V: TRBV5-1; size: once; CDR3: CASKEGALGNNEQFF
J: TRBJ1-6; V: TRBV28; size: -; CDR3: CASRHYRSSYNSPLHF
J: TRBJ2-2; V: TRBV9; size: -; CDR3: CASSQTTGAGELFF
J: TRBJ1-4; V: TRBV18; size: -; CDR3: CASTSGRGNEKLFF
J: TRBJ1-6; V: TRBV5-4; size: -; CDR3: CASSLDNFGNSPLHF
J: TRBJ2-1; V: TRBV29-1; size: -; CDR3: CSVGRPTSGRGNEQFF
J: TRBJ1-3; V: TRBV5-1; size: -; CDR3: CASSLGQDSGNTIYF
J: TRBJ2-3; V: TRBV10-3; size: -; CDR3: CAISPRTSGSGGDTQYF
J: TRBJ2-1; V: TRBV27; size: -; CDR3: CASSLRTSFNEQFF
J: TRBJ2-7; V: TRBV4-1; size: -; CDR3: CASRLRQEASEQYF
J: TRBJ2-1; V: TRBV15; size: -; CDR3: CATSIPGTSGRALNEQFF
J: TRBJ1-5; V: TRBV24-1; size: -; CDR3: CATSESRGGNQPQHF
J: TRBJ2-3; V: TRBV18; size: -; CDR3: CASSLQGQGSDTQYF
J: TRBJ1-5; V: TRBV4-2; size: -; CDR3: CASSLTGSRQPQHF
J: TRBJ2-1; V: TRBV15; size: -; CDR3: CATSRDRLAGHEQFF
J: TRBJ1-1; V: TRBV5-1; size: -; CDR3: CASRKVYRGNTEAFF
J: TRBJ2-3; V: TRBV6-5; size: -; CDR3: CASSYSRGADTQYF
J: TRBJ1-1; V: TRBV5-1; size: -; CDR3: CASSLTGNTEAFF
J: TRBJ2-1; V: TRBV5-1; size: -; CDR3: CASSQGQSSYNEQFF
J: TRBJ2-2; V: TRBV18; size: -; CDR3: CASSRSTLGRGGELFF
J: TRBJ2-7; V: TRBV28; size: -; CDR3: CASSTGYEQYF
J: TRBJ2-2; V: TRBV4-2; size: -; CDR3: CASSQDPAGTENTGELFF
J: TRBJ2-3; V: TRBV3-1/TRBV3-2; size: -; CDR3: CASSQAASGPTDTQYF